Below are 9 T cell receptor beta chains sequenced from a single sample in a study of CXCR3-negative and CXCR3-positive naive CD8 T cells. Overall study results and limits: Comparison of naive cells showed more hydrophobic TRB CDR3s in CXCR3-positive than in CXCR3-negative naive cells.

Researchers prepared the TRB cDNA libraries using 5' RACE with UMI labels. Using the 5' RACE reads, TCRdb records one entry per CDR3 protein without DNA. The sample totals tens of thousands of distinct CDR3 sequences. The antigens these receptors bind are not known. Sequenced material: naive CXCR3+ CD8+ T cells from blood. The sample's subset: CD45RO-CCR7+CD27+CD95- naive CD8+ T cells expressing CXCR3 (TNR3+). These receptors all come from a human donor in good health. Some clones in this sample may be carry-over from other donors' samples.

J is TRBJ2-7 and V is TRBV4-3; lacking DNA, the TRBD1 call made by TCRdb goes unchecked. The germline V gene encodes CDR1 LGHNA and CDR2 YSLEER. The CDR3 consists of 15 residues. This chain's CDR3 is CASSQFRGRGYEQYF.

The chain employs TRBV7-9 and TRBJ2-2. Per germline, CDR1 SEHNR and CDR2 FQNEAQ (reference sequence). The CDR3 loop spans 15 amino acids. CDR3 sequence reads: CASSDRLIQAGELFF.

The gene calls are TRBV7-9 and TRBJ2-5; TCRdb picks TRBD1, but there is no DNA to check that call. CDR1 SEHNR and CDR2 FQNEAQ come from the germline V gene (reference sequence). The CDR3 is made up of 16 amino acids. The CDR3 loop reads CASSLRASGTGETQYF.

The chain carries TRBV20-1 and TRBJ2-1; TCRdb names TRBD2, which stays unverified in the absence of DNA. Germline V lookup: CDR1 DFQATT, CDR2 SNEGSKA (reference sequence). There are 14 residues in the CDR3. CDR3: CSASISGGSDEQFF.

This chain joins TRBV5-1 and TRBJ2-1; there is no DNA to check the TCRdb D call of TRBD2. Per the germline V gene, CDR1 is SGHRS and CDR2 is YFSETQ. This CDR3 comprises 15 residues. The CDR3 region is CASSLGPSGRPEQFF.

The chain is built from TRBV19 and TRBJ2-2; TCRdb outputs TRBD1, but without DNA this stays unchecked. The CDR3 consists of 12 residues. Looked up from germline, CDR1 is LNHDA and CDR2 is SQIVND (reference sequence). The CDR3 sequence: CASTGELGELFF.

The CDR3 loop is CASPGGGATDTQYF. The chain recombines TRBV12-3 or TRBV12-4 with TRBJ2-3; TCRdb returns TRBD2, unconfirmable since there is no DNA. The CDR3 totals 14 residues.

This sequence joins TRBV14 and TRBJ2-2; TCRdb reports TRBD1, a call that lacks DNA to check it against. In germline, CDR1 is SGHDN, CDR2 FVKESK. This CDR3 has 15 amino acids. Here the CDR3 reads CASSPGAFYTGELFF.

The CDR3 sequence: CASSYLRDFNYEQYF. V usage is TRBV6-6 and J usage is TRBJ2-7. Germline V gives CDR1 MNHNY, CDR2 SVGAGI (reference sequence). CDR3 size: 15 residues.